Listed here is a single T cell receptor (beta chain). V lost 3 bases and J lost 8, with 7 bases in between. This CDR3 spans 11 amino acids. Germline V lookup: CDR1 SEHNR, CDR2 FQNEAQ (reference sequence). TCRdb reanalysed the RACE reads using MiXCR and keeps one entry per CDR3 protein. The repertoire has some 79,000 distinct CDR3 sequences, about 8% of them found once; the top ten carry approximately 1.5%. This specimen comes from a study of human T cells and chemical hapten exposure. Study-level information: On 2 cm by 2 cm of upper inner arm skin, sensitization was performed with 2% DPC. DPC at 0.01% went onto the upper back in patch tests, read at 6 days. Minor volume differences among pooled libraries chiefly drove per-sample TCR yield variation.

Regarding time point: patch test 1, 2 weeks after DPC sensitization. Noted treatment: therapeutic diphenylcyclopropenone sensitization with weekly scalp DPC. Patients had alopecia, were aged 18 to 70, and were not pregnant. This TCR was recovered from a woman aged 30 to 39 with alopecia areata. Some clones in this sample may be carry-over from other donors' samples. The chain has TRBV7-9 and TRBJ1-1; D is unclear. Material: whole blood, obtained in connection with sensitization to the hapten diphenylcyclopropenone (DPC). CDR3 sequence reads: CASSFEGEAFF. Written as DNA, the CDR3 is TGTGCCAGCAGCTTTGAGGGCGAAGCTTTCTTT.